The 26 T cell receptor beta chains below all came from one sample that was sequenced in a study of shared T cell receptors in the human thymus. Produced via immunoSEQ multiplex PCR; TCRdb's table is partial and in-frame only. The sample has about 660,000 clones, more than 75% seen once. Separately, the same data were catalogued under a study of human thymus T cells.

Source material: thymocytes. The receptors come from a boy younger than two with a congenital heart defect.

The chain has TRBV9 and TRBJ2-1; TRBD2 aligns across 10 bases. The J segment lost 8 bases and the V segment lost 4 bases, leaving 9 bases of the junction unmatched. The CDR3 sequence is 15 residues long. Looked up from germline, CDR1 is SGDLS and CDR2 is YYNGEE. In DNA form, the CDR3 reads TGTGCCAGCAGCCATCCGGGACTAGCGTCACATGAGCAGTTCTTC. Protein sequence: CASSHPGLASHEQFF.

The chain couples TRBV19 to TRBJ1-1, with D perhaps TRBD1 (5 bases). Germline CDR1 LNHDA, CDR2 SQIVND (reference sequence). With 6 bases removed from V and 0 bases from J, the gap between germline ends came to 38 bases. The CDR3 is 23 residues long. CDR3 residues: CASRIAPIRLGADRRFMNTEAFF. CDR3 nucleotide sequence: TGTGCCAGTAGGATTGCCCCGATTCGATTAGGGGCAGACCGCAGATTCATGAACACTGAAGCTTTCTTT. Looking up the rest from reference TRBV19 and TRBJ1-1 gives the full variable domain: DGGITQSPKYLFRKEGQNVTLSCEQNLNHDAMYWYRQDPGQGLRLIYYSQIVNDFQKGDIAEGYSVSREKKESFPLTVTSAQKNPTAFYLCASRIAPIRLGADRRFMNTEAFFGQGTRLTVV.

This sequence joins TRBV30 and TRBJ1-3; 7 bases are a match to TRBD1. The CDR3 extends over 13 amino acids. V trimming: 8 bases; J trimming: 4 bases; junction bases outside the gene matches: 8. Germline-derived CDR1 and CDR2 are GTSNPN and SVGIG (reference sequence). The CDR3 spells CAGDRVPGNTIYF. The DNA for the CDR3 is TGTGCCGGCGACAGGGTCCCAGGAAACACCATATATTTT.

The genes are TRBV20-1 and TRBJ1-1; 9 bases align to TRBD1. Trimming removed 4 bases from V and 8 bases from J; junction bases left unmatched: 2. The CDR3 runs 11 residues. The germline CDR1 and CDR2 sequences are DFQATT and SNEGSKA (reference sequence). This CDR3 is CSANGTGEAFF. CDR3 DNA sequence: TGCAGTGCTAACGGGACAGGGGAAGCTTTCTTT.

The chain has TRBV27 and TRBJ2-7, with D possibly matching TRBD1 (5 bases). This CDR3 is 17 amino acids long. Per germline, CDR1 MNHEY and CDR2 SMNVEV (reference sequence). Trimming took off 5 bases at V and 4 bases at J, with 24 bases between the two ends. In nucleotides, the CDR3 is TGTGCCAGCAGTATCTCGACAGCCCCCAGGAATCTTTACGAGCAGTACTTC. Translated, it gives CASSISTAPRNLYEQYF.

CDR3 loop: CASNPPGGESEKLFF. The CDR3 DNA follows: TGTGCCAGTAACCCCCCCGGAGGGGAGAGTGAAAAACTGTTTTTT. The rearrangement uses TRBV19 and TRBJ1-4, with a possible D match to TRBD1 (5 bases). The CDR3 length is 15 residues. Trimming pared 7 bases from V and 7 bases from J, leaving 19 bases between. Germline CDR1 reads LNHDA; CDR2 reads SQIVND (reference sequence).

The V gene is TRBV18, the J gene TRBJ1-3, with D possibly TRBD1 on 6 matching bases. CDR1 is KGHSH and CDR2 is LQKENI in the germline V gene. V lost 2 bases, J lost 0 bases, and 14 bases lay in between. The CDR3 is made up of 17 amino acids. The chain's CDR3 is CASSPVQGSPSGNTIYF. CDR3 DNA: TGTGCCAGCTCACCAGTTCAGGGGAGCCCCTCTGGAAACACCATATATTTT.

The chain combines TRBV28 with TRBJ1-2; 9 positions match TRBD1. Germline CDR1 is MDHEN and CDR2 is SYDVKM. This CDR3 contains 15 residues. Trimming at V came to 5 bases and at J to 11 bases, leaving 15 bases not matched to a gene. The CDR3 nucleotides are TGTGCCAGCAGTCAGACAGGGGGTACTACCCCGGGGTACACCTTC. Its translation: CASSQTGGTTPGYTF.

V and J are TRBV5-4 and TRBJ2-7; possibly TRBD2 for D (5 bases). V gave up 0 bases and J gave up 0 bases, with 13 bases separating them. The V gene's germline CDR1 is SGHNT and CDR2 YYREEE (reference sequence). This CDR3 has 16 amino acids. In DNA, the CDR3 is TGTGCCAGCAGCTTGGAGGACTGGACCAGCTCCTACGAGCAGTACTTC. Its protein is CASSLEDWTSSYEQYF.

The chain employs TRBV27 and TRBJ2-3; 10 nucleotides line up with TRBD2. The J segment lost 2 bases and the V segment lost 10 bases, leaving 6 bases of the junction unmatched. Per germline, CDR1 MNHEY and CDR2 SMNVEV (reference sequence). The CDR3 extends over 14 amino acids. This CDR3 reads CATTSGDPTDTQYF. CDR3 coding DNA: TGTGCCACAACTAGCGGGGACCCCACAGATACGCAGTATTTT.

This chain links TRBV4-1 with TRBJ2-7; 11 bases align to TRBD2. There are 19 residues in the CDR3. Germline V gene sequence: CDR1 MGHRA, CDR2 YSYEKL. The ends lost 1 base at V and 0 bases at J; junction bases unmatched: 11. The CDR3 DNA sequence: TGCGCCAGCAGCCAAGTCGGGCTAGCGGGAGGCCCGAGCTCCTACGAGCAGTACTTC. This codes for CASSQVGLAGGPSSYEQYF.

This clone was detected once. The V gene is TRBV11-3, the J gene TRBJ2-7, with TRBD2 as a possible D gene (6 bases). Germline V lookup: CDR1 SGHNT, CDR2 YENEEA. The CDR3 runs 15 residues. V was cut by 2 bases and J by 7 bases, with 18 bases left in between. Here the CDR3 DNA reads TGTGCCAGCAGCTTAAAAGGGGCGGACTACGAGGAGCAGTACTTC. It encodes CASSLKGADYEEQYF.

This chain joins TRBV7-9 and TRBJ2-7; possible D gene TRBD2, 6 bases. Looked up from germline, CDR1 is SEHNR and CDR2 is FQNEAQ (reference sequence). This CDR3 region has 14 residues. V was pared by 6 bases and J by 2 bases, with 14 bases between. The CDR3 bases are TGTGCCAGCAGTCCCCGGGACTCCACCTACGAGCAGTACTTC. Translating gives CASSPRDSTYEQYF. The entire variable domain, with the rest obtained from reference TRBV7-9 and TRBJ2-7, is as follows: DTGVSQNPRHKITKRGQNVTFRCDPISEHNRLYWYRQTLGQGPEFLTYFQNEAQLEKSRLLSDRFSAERPKGSFSTLEIQRTEQGDSAMYLCASSPRDSTYEQYFGPGTRLTVT.

The rearrangement links TRBV9 to TRBJ2-7; TRBD2 might be the D (6 bases). The V and J ends lost 0 bases and 6 bases respectively, with 19 bases between them. The germline V gene encodes CDR1 SGDLS and CDR2 YYNGEE. This CDR3 comprises 16 residues. CDR3 DNA: TGTGCCAGCAGCGTAGAAGGGACTTCAGGGTCTGGCGAGCAGTACTTC. It specifies CASSVEGTSGSGEQYF.

The chain recombines TRBV4-3 with TRBJ1-3; no definite D call. V gave up 0 bases and J gave up 2 bases, with 11 bases separating them. The germline CDR1 and CDR2 sequences are LGHNA and YSLEER. The CDR3 contains 16 residues. The CDR3, as DNA: TGCGCCAGCAGCCAAGATAAAACCGGGGCTGGAAACACCATATATTTT. It codes for CASSQDKTGAGNTIYF.

This sequence joins TRBV7-9 and TRBJ2-5; tentative D call: TRBD2 (6 bases). Germline loops: CDR1 SEHNR, CDR2 FQNEAQ (reference sequence). The V and J ends lost 7 bases and 1 base respectively, with 13 bases between them. There are 14 residues in the CDR3. CDR3 nucleotide sequence: TGTGCCAGCATCAAGGGAGGCCCCCAAGAGACCCAGTACTTC. Encoded protein: CASIKGGPQETQYF.

The gene calls are TRBV7-6 and TRBJ2-2, with 9 bases that match TRBD1. J lost 1 base, V lost 5 bases, and 5 bases had no gene match. Germline lookup yields CDR1 SGHVS and CDR2 FNYEAQ. The CDR3 totals 16 residues. CDR3 nucleotides: TGTGCCAGCAGCCCAAGGACAGGGGTGAACACCGGGGAGCTGTTTTTT. Encoded protein: CASSPRTGVNTGELFF.

This clone was observed a few times. The rearrangement joins TRBV19 to TRBJ1-4, with a possible D match to TRBD1 (6 bases). Germline CDR1 is LNHDA and CDR2 is SQIVND (reference sequence). The CDR3 loop spans 14 amino acids. V lost 4 bases to trimming and J lost 6 bases, with 12 bases between them. Here the CDR3 DNA reads TGTGCCAGTAGTAAAACAGGGATGCATGAAAAACTGTTTTTT. Residues: CASSKTGMHEKLFF.

The chain recombines TRBV7-2 with TRBJ2-3; TRBD2 matches 11 bases. Germline V gene data show CDR1 as SGHTA and CDR2 as FQGNSA. This CDR3 is built from 17 residues. V lost 5 bases to trimming and J lost 3 bases; unmatched junction nucleotides: 10. The CDR3 reads CASSETTSGTLTDTQYF. The DNA for the CDR3 is TGTGCCAGCAGCGAGACGACTAGCGGGACTTTGACAGATACGCAGTATTTT.

The chain carries TRBV5-1 and TRBJ1-1; D is undetermined. V lost 6 bases, J lost 0 bases, and 12 bases lay in between. This CDR3 has 14 amino acids. CDR1 SGHRS and CDR2 YFSETQ come from the germline V gene. CDR3 protein: CASNRRTMNTEAFF. CDR3 DNA sequence: TGCGCCAGCAACCGCCGGACTATGAACACTGAAGCTTTCTTT.

V gene TRBV25-1 combines with J gene TRBJ2-7, with D possibly being TRBD1 (6 bases). V was trimmed by 3 bases and J by 1 base, leaving 16 bases between them. Looked up from germline, CDR1 is MGHDK and CDR2 is SYGVNS. CDR3 length equals 16 residues. The CDR3 sequence is CASSDPRGLSSYEQYF. In DNA, the CDR3 is TGTGCCAGCAGTGACCCGAGGGGGTTATCGTCCTACGAGCAGTACTTC.

The chain has TRBV5-1 and TRBJ2-1; D gene unclear. CDR3 length equals 14 residues. V lost 1 base, J lost 6 bases, and 11 bases lay in between. From germline, CDR1 is SGHRS and CDR2 YFSETQ. CDR3 coding DNA: TGCGCCAGCAGCTTGAGACTCCGATGCAATGAGCAGTTCTTC. The encoded protein is CASSLRLRCNEQFF. Complete variable domain (other parts from reference TRBV5-1 and TRBJ2-1): KAGVTQTPRYLIKTRGQQVTLSCSPISGHRSVSWYQQTPGQGLQFLFEYFSETQRNKGNFPGRFSGRQFSNSRSEMNVSTLELGDSALYLCASSLRLRCNEQFFGPGTRLTVL.

The chain uses TRBV30 and TRBJ1-2; 7 bases agree with TRBD1. Trimming at V came to 6 bases and at J to 6 bases, leaving 19 bases not matched to a gene. This CDR3 is built from 16 residues. Germline CDR1 is GTSNPN and CDR2 is SVGIG (reference sequence). DNA of the CDR3: TGTGCCTGTAACTACCACTGGGACAGAGGTTACCATGGCTACACCTTC. This gives the protein CACNYHWDRGYHGYTF.

V and J are TRBV29-1 and TRBJ2-5, with a weak D call TRBD1 (7 bases). The end of the DNA is better explained by TRBJ2-7, so the J call may be wrong. CDR3 length equals 13 residues. Germline lookup yields CDR1 SQVTM and CDR2 ANQGSEA. CDR3 nucleotide sequence: TGCAGCGTTCCTGTGCAGGGGGGTCACGAGCAGTACTTC. Translation: CSVPVQGGHEQYF.

The gene calls are TRBV28 and TRBJ1-1; TRBD1 agrees at 10 bases. J gave up 6 bases and V 6 bases, and 19 bases lay outside the gene matches. Germline V lookup: CDR1 MDHEN, CDR2 SYDVKM. CDR3 size: 18 residues. CDR3 nucleotide sequence: TGTGCCAGCAGCCCGCCCGGGGGGACAGGGGATTCGTCCGCTGAAGCTTTCTTT. Translating gives CASSPPGGTGDSSAEAFF.

Comments on this clone: At one of its ends the junction is not consistent with the germline gene, which may arise from a read error. The chain combines TRBV7-6 with TRBJ2-7; 14 bases fit TRBD2. This CDR3 comprises 13 residues. Germline lookup yields CDR1 SGHVS and CDR2 FNYEAQ. Here the CDR3 DNA reads TGTGCCAGCAGCCCGGGACTAGCGGGAGTAGAGATCTTC. Its translation is CASSPGLAGVEIF.